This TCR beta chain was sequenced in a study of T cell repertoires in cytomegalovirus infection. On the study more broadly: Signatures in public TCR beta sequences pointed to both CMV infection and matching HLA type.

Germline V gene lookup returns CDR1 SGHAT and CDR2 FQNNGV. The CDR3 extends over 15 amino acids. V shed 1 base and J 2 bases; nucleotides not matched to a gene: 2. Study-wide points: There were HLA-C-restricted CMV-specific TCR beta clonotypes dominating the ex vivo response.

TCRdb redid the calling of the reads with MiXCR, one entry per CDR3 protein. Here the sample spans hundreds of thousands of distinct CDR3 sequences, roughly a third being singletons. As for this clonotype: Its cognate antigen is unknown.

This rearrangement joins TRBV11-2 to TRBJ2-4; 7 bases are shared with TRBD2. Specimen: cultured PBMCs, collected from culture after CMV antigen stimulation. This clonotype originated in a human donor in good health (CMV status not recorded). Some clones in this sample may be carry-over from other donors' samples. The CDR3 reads CASSLATSPKNIQYF. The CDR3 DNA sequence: TGTGCCAGCAGCTTAGCGACTAGCCCCAAAAACATTCAGTACTTC.